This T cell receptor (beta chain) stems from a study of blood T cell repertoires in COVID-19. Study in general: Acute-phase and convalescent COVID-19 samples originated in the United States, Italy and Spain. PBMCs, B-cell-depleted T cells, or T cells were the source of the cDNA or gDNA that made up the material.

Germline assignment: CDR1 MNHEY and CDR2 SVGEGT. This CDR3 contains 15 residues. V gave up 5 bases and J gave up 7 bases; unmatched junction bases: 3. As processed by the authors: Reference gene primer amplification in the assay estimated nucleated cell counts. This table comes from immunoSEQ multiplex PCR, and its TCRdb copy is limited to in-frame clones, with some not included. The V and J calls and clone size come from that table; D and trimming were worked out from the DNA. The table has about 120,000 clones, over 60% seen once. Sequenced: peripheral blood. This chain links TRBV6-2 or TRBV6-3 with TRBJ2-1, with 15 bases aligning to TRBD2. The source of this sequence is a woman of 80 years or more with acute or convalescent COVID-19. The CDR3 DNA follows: TGTGCCAGCAGTGCAGGACTAGCGGGAGGGAATGAGCAGTTCTTC. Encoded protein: CASSAGLAGGNEQFF.